Following are 18 T cell receptor beta chains from one sample sequenced in a study of CD8 T cells in Susac syndrome. With random hexamers, 0.5 to 1 ug RNA was reverse transcribed. TCRdb re-called the immunoSEQ multiplex PCR reads through MiXCR, storing one row per CDR3 protein. The sample includes about 400,000 distinct CDR3 sequences, approximately 85% seen only once; the top ten take under 0.15%. Specimen: CD8+ T cells from PBMCs. These TCRs come from a human donor with multiple sclerosis.

The rearrangement uses TRBV5-8 and TRBJ2-2, with 7 bases that match TRBD1. The V gene end was trimmed by 4 bases and the J gene end by 1 base; junction bases not matched to a gene: 10. This CDR3 region has 17 residues. CDR1 and CDR2 (germline): SGHTS, YDEGEE. The CDR3 protein is CASSPFRSGGNTGELFF. CDR3 in DNA: TGTGCCAGCAGCCCCTTCCGCTCAGGGGGGAACACCGGGGAGCTGTTTTTT.

V usage is TRBV5-1 and J usage is TRBJ2-7; TRBD1 aligns across 9 bases. CDR1 is SGHRS and CDR2 is YFSETQ in the germline V gene. V shed 4 bases and J 3 bases; nucleotides not matched to a gene: 11. This CDR3 region has 16 residues. CDR3 in amino acids: CASSAAGTGNYYEQYF. CDR3 coding DNA: TGCGCCAGCAGCGCCGCCGGGACAGGGAACTACTACGAGCAGTACTTC. The complete variable domain, with remaining parts taken from reference TRBV5-1 and TRBJ2-7, reads KAGVTQTPRYLIKTRGQQVTLSCSPISGHRSVSWYQQTPGQGLQFLFEYFSETQRNKGNFPGRFSGRQFSNSRSEMNVSTLELGDSALYLCASSAAGTGNYYEQYFGPGTRLTVT.

The chain employs TRBV30 and TRBJ1-2, with a possible D match to TRBD1 (6 bases). This CDR3 is 13 amino acids long. Trimming removed 4 bases at V and 7 bases at J, with 16 bases between. Germline CDR1 reads GTSNPN; CDR2 reads SVGIG (reference sequence). The CDR3 DNA is TGTGCCTGGATGCGGGGGGCGCAGGGTGGCTACACCTTC. Translated, it gives CAWMRGAQGGYTF.

This chain uses TRBV18 with TRBJ2-3, with a possible D match to TRBD2 (6 bases). The V end was cut by 2 bases, the J end by 2 bases, with 17 bases between. This CDR3 is built from 17 residues. The germline CDR1 and CDR2 sequences are KGHSH and LQKENI. The DNA for the CDR3 is TGTGCCAGCTCACCAAGGCCGGGGGAGATCCCCACAGATACGCAGTATTTT. It yields the protein CASSPRPGEIPTDTQYF.

The CDR3 bases are TGTGCCAGCAGCCAAATCGACAGGGGGCTACAAGAGACCCAGTACTTC. The encoded protein is CASSQIDRGLQETQYF. The chain is built from TRBV4-2 and TRBJ2-5; 10 bases align to TRBD1. CDR1 and CDR2 from the germline V gene are LGHNA and YNFKEQ. Unmatched junction bases numbered 5, after V lost 2 bases and J lost 2 bases. CDR3 length equals 16 residues.

J is TRBJ1-1 and V is TRBV30; tentatively, D is TRBD1 (5 bases). Germline V lookup: CDR1 GTSNPN, CDR2 SVGIG (reference sequence). Trimming cost V 4 bases and J 7 bases, with 16 bases left between them. The CDR3 is 13 amino acids. CDR3 in DNA: TGTGCCTGGATGGGACCTGAGATTGATGAAGCTTTCTTT. Translated: CAWMGPEIDEAFF.

This clonotype was counted once. V usage is TRBV29-1 and J usage is TRBJ2-5, with 7 bases fitting TRBD2. J was trimmed by 4 bases and V by 4 bases; bases with no gene match: 12. The CDR3 runs to 15 residues. Per the germline V gene, CDR1 is SQVTM and CDR2 is ANQGSEA. The CDR3 spells CSVGMRERGRETQYF. CDR3 in DNA: TGCAGCGTTGGGATGCGGGAGAGAGGGAGAGAGACCCAGTACTTC.

The J gene is TRBJ2-5, the V gene TRBV27; D uncertain. Germline V gene data show CDR1 as MNHEY and CDR2 as SMNVEV (reference sequence). The ends were cut back, 0 bases at V and 1 base at J, with 9 bases in the middle. The CDR3 sequence is 15 residues long. The CDR3 DNA is TGTGCCAGCAGTTTATCGATAGGCTTCCAAGAGACCCAGTACTTC. This gives the protein CASSLSIGFQETQYF.

The V gene is TRBV2, the J gene TRBJ2-7, with 9 bases aligning to TRBD2. In germline, CDR1 is SNHLY, CDR2 FYNNEI. This CDR3 contains 15 residues. V lost 4 bases, J lost 2 bases, and 6 bases stayed unmatched. CDR3 DNA: TGTGCCAGCAGTGGTGGGACTAGCCCAACCTACGAGCAGTACTTC. Amino acid sequence: CASSGGTSPTYEQYF.

V is TRBV29-1 and J is TRBJ2-1; unclear D gene. CDR3 length: 12 residues. The V gene's germline CDR1 is SQVTM and CDR2 ANQGSEA. Trimming cost V 0 bases and J 6 bases, with 6 bases left between them. In nucleotides, the CDR3 is TGCAGCGTTGAAGACCAGGTCAATGAGCAGTTCTTC. Translating it yields CSVEDQVNEQFF.

This chain links TRBV28 with TRBJ1-2; possibly TRBD1 for D (5 bases). The CDR3 runs to 11 residues. The V end lost 7 bases, the J end lost 7 bases, and 10 bases lay between the germline ends. Germline CDR1 reads MDHEN; CDR2 reads SYDVKM. The CDR3 reads CASTQGVGYTF. The CDR3 region has the DNA TGTGCCAGCACCCAAGGGGTTGGCTACACCTTC.

The chain carries TRBV6-1 and TRBJ2-5, with D maybe TRBD2 (6 bases). The CDR3 sequence is 15 residues long. CDR1 MNHNS and CDR2 SASEGT come from the germline V gene. V dropped 6 bases and J dropped 4 bases, with 18 bases sitting between them. The CDR3: CASSPIVGGRETQYF. Here the CDR3 DNA reads TGTGCCAGCAGCCCCATTGTCGGGGGACGAGAGACCCAGTACTTC.

Only one count was recorded for this clonotype. The rearrangement links TRBV20-1 to TRBJ1-2; possibly TRBD1 for D (6 bases). V lost 1 base to trimming and J lost 0 bases, with 12 bases between them. The CDR3 is 15 residues long. Germline CDR1 DFQATT, CDR2 SNEGSKA (reference sequence). The CDR3 here is CSARAPQGPNYGYTF. CDR3 bases: TGCAGTGCTAGAGCACCTCAGGGGCCTAACTATGGCTACACCTTC.

J is TRBJ2-7 and V is TRBV29-1; maybe TRBD2 (6 bases). Trimming took 2 bases from V and 4 from J, leaving 18 bases between them. The CDR3 runs 15 residues. Germline V lookup: CDR1 SQVTM, CDR2 ANQGSEA. The CDR3 DNA follows: TGCAGCGTTGAATTCGCGGGGCAGGACGATTACGAGCAGTACTTC. The encoded protein is CSVEFAGQDDYEQYF.

V gene TRBV25-1 combines with J gene TRBJ2-6; 10 bases are shared with TRBD1. From germline, CDR1 is MGHDK and CDR2 SYGVNS. The CDR3 sequence is 20 residues long. With 8 bases clipped from V and 0 bases from J, the junction kept 16 bases outside the gene matches. CDR3 loop: CASGRGTGAIISSGANVLTF. DNA for the CDR3: TGTGCCAGCGGCCGAGGGACAGGGGCCATAATAAGCTCTGGGGCCAACGTCCTGACTTTC.

This sequence joins TRBV12-3 or TRBV12-4 and TRBJ2-2; 8 positions match TRBD1. The CDR3 totals 16 residues. The V gene end was trimmed by 5 bases and the J gene end by 1 base; junction bases not matched to a gene: 6. CDR3 amino acids: CASSPGQGRNTGELFF. DNA for the CDR3: TGTGCCAGCAGTCCTGGACAGGGTAGGAACACCGGGGAGCTGTTTTTT.

The chain has TRBV27 and TRBJ2-5, with 11 bases aligning to TRBD2. The CDR3 runs 16 residues. Unmatched junction bases numbered 8, after V lost 6 bases and J lost 2 bases. Per germline, CDR1 MNHEY and CDR2 SMNVEV (reference sequence). CDR3 DNA sequence: TGTGCCAGCAGGCTAGCGGGGGGCGCTTTACAAGAGACCCAGTACTTC. Translation gives CASRLAGGALQETQYF.

This chain uses TRBV21-1 with TRBJ1-1. TRBV21-1 is listed as a pseudogene. The CDR3 runs 14 residues. The CDR3 region has the DNA TGTGCCAGCCCTGAGGACCGCAGCCCGCTTGAAGCTTTCTTT. As protein: CASPEDRSPLEAFF.